This T cell receptor (beta chain) originates from a study of patients and donors after allogeneic stem cell transplantation. Germline V gene sequence: CDR1 SNHLY, CDR2 FYNNEI. V lost 6 bases to trimming and J lost 0 bases, with 12 bases between them. The CDR3 spans 14 residues. TCRdb redid the calling of the RT-PCR reads with MiXCR, one entry per CDR3 protein. The sample contains about 24,000 distinct CDR3 sequences, around 31% of which appear only once. The table lists this clonotype with a few counts. Sequenced input: blood, either unsorted or a sorted T cell fraction (not recorded which). The receptor comes from a human donor who was either an allogeneic HSCT recipient or a stem cell or donor lymphocyte infusion donor (not recorded which). It is not recorded whose cells these are; they may come from a transplant donor. V is TRBV2 and J is TRBJ2-7, with D tentatively TRBD1 (6 bases). CDR3 region: CASRNQGSSYEQYV. In nucleotides, the CDR3 is TGTGCCAGCAGGAACCAGGGGAGCTCCTACGAGCAGTACGTC.